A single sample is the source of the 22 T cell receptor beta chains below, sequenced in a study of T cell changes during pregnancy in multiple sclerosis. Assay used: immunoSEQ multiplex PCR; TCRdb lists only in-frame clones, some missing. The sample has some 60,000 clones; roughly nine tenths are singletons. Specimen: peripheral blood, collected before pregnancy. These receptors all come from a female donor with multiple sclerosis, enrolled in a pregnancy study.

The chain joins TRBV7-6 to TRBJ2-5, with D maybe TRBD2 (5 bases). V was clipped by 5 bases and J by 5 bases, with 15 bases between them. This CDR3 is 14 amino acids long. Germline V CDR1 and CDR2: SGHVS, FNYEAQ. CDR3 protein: CASSRAPRRETQYF. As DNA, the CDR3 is TGTGCCAGCAGCCGGGCCCCGAGGAGGGAGACCCAGTACTTC. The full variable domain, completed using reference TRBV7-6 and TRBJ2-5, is GAGVSQSPRYKVTKRGQDVALRCDPISGHVSLYWYRQALGQGPEFLTYFNYEAQQDKSGLPNDRFSAERPEGSISTLTIQRTEQRDSAMYRCASSRAPRRETQYFGPGTRLLVL.

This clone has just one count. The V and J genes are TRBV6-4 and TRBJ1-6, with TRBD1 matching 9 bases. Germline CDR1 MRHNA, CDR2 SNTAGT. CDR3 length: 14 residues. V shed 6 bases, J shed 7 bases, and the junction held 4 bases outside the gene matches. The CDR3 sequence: CASSPGTGNSPLHF. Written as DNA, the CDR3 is TGTGCCAGCAGCCCCGGGACAGGGAATTCACCCCTCCACTTT.

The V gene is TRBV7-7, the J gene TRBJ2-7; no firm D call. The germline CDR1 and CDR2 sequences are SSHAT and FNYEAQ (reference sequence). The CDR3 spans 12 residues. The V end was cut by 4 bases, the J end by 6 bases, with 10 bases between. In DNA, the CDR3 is TGTGCCAGCAGCTCAATCGGTGGCGAGCAGTACTTC. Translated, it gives CASSSIGGEQYF. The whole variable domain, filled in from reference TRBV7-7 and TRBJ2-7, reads GAGVSQSPRYKVTKRGQDVTLRCDPISSHATLYWYQQALGQGPEFLTYFNYEAQPDKSGLPSDRFSAERPEGSISTLTIQRTEQRDSAMYRCASSSIGGEQYFGPGTRLTVT.

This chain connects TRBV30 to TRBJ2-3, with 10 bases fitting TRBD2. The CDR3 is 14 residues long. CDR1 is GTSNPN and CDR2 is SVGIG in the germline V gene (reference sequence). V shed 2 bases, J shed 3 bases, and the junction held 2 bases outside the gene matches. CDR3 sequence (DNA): TGTGCCTGGAGTAAACTAGCGGGGACAGATACGCAGTATTTT. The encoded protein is CAWSKLAGTDTQYF.

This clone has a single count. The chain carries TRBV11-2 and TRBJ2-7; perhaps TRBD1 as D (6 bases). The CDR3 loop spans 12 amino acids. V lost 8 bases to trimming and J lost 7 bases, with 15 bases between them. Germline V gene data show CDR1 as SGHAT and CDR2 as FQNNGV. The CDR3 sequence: CASGWGRLEQYF. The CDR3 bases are TGTGCCAGCGGCTGGGGGCGGTTGGAGCAGTACTTC.

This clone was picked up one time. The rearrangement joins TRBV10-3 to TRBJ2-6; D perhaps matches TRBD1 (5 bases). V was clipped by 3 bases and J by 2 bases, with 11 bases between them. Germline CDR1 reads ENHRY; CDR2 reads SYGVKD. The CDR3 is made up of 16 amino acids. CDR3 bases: TGTGCCATCAGTGAAGGCGTGGGGCCTGGGGCCAACGTCCTGACTTTC. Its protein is CAISEGVGPGANVLTF.

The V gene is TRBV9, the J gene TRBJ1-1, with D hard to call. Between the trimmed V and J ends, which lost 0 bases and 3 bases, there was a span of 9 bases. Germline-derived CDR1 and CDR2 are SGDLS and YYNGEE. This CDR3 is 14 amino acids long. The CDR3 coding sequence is TGTGCCAGCAGCGTAGGTACAGAGTACACTGAAGCTTTCTTT. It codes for CASSVGTEYTEAFF.

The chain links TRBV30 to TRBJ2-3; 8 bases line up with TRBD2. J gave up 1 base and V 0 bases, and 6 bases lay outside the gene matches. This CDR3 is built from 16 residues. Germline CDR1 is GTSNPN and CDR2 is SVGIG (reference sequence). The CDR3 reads CAWSVSRGGCTDTQYF. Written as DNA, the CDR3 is TGTGCCTGGAGTGTTTCTCGGGGGGGGTGCACAGATACGCAGTATTTT.

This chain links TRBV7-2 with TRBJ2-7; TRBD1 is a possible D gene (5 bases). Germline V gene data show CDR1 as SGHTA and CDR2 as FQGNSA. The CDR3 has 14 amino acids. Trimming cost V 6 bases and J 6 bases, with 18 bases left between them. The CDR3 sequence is CASSPSTAGGEQYF. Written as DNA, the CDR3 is TGTGCCAGCAGTCCCTCGACAGCCGGCGGCGAGCAGTACTTC.

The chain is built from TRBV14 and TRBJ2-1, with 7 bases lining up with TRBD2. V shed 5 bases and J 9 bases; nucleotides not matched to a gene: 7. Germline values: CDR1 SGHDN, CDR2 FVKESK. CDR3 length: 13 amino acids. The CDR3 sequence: CASSYRTRSEQFF. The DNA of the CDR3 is TGTGCCAGCAGCTACCGGACTAGAAGTGAGCAGTTCTTC.

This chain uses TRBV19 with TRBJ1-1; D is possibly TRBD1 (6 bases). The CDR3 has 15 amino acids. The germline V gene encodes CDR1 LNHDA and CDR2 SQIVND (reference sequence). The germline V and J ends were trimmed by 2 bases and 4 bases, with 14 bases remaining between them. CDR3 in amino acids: CASSIILHRATEAFF. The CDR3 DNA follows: TGTGCCAGTAGTATAATTTTGCACAGGGCCACTGAAGCTTTCTTT.

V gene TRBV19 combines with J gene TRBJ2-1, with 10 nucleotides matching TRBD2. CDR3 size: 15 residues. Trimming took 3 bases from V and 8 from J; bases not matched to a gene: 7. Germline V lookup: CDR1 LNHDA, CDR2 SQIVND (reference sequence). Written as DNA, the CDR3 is TGTGCCAGTAGTATGAGGCGGCTAGCGGGGGATGAGCAGTTCTTC. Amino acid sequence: CASSMRRLAGDEQFF.

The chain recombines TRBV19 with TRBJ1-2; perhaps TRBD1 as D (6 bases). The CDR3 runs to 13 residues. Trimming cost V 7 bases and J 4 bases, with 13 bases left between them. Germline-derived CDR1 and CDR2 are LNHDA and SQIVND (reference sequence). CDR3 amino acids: CASTPKQGYGYTF. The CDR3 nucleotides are TGTGCCAGTACCCCGAAACAGGGCTATGGCTACACCTTC.

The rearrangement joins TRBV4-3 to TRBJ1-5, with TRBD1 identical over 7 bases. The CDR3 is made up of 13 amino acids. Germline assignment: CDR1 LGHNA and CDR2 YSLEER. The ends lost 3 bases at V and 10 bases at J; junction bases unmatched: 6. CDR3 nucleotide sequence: TGCGCCAGCAGCCAGACCAGACAGGGTCCCCAGCATTTT. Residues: CASSQTRQGPQHF.

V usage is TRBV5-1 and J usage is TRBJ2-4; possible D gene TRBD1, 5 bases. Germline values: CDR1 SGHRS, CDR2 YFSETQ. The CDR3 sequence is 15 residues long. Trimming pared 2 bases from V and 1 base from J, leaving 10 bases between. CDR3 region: CASSFLGPAKNIQYF. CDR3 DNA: TGCGCCAGCAGCTTTTTGGGGCCGGCCAAAAACATTCAGTACTTC.

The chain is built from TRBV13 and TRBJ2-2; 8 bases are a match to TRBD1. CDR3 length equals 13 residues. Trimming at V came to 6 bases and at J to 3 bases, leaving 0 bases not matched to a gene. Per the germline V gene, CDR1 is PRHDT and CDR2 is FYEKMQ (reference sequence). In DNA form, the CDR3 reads TGTGCCAGCAGGGACAGGGACACCGGGGAGCTGTTTTTT. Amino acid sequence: CASRDRDTGELFF.

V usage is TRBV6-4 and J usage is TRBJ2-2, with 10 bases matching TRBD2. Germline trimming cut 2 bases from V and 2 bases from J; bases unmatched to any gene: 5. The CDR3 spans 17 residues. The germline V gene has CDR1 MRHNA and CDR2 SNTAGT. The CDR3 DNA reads TGTGCCAGCAGTGACCACCTAGCGGGGGCCAACACCGGGGAGCTGTTTTTT. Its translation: CASSDHLAGANTGELFF.

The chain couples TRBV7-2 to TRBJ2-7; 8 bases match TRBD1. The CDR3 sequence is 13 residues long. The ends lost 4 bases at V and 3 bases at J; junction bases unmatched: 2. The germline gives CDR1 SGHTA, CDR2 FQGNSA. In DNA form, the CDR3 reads TGTGCCAGCAGCTCGGGACAGGTCTACGAGCAGTACTTC. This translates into CASSSGQVYEQYF.

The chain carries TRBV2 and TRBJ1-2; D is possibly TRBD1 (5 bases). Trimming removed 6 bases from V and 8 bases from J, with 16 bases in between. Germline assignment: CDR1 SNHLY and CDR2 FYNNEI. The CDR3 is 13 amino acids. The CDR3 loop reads CASRMEQGGGYTF. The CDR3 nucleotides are TGTGCCAGCAGGATGGAGCAGGGCGGAGGCTACACCTTC.

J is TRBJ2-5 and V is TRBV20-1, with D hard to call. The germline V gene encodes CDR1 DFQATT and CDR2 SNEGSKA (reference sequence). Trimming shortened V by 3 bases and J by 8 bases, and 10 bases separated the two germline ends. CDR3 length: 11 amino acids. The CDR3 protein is CSASMGETQYF. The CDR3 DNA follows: TGCAGTGCTAGTATGGGCGAAACCCAGTACTTC.

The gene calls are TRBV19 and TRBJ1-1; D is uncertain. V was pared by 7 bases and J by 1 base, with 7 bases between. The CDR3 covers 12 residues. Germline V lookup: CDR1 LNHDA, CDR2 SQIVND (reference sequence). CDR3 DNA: TGTGCCAGTACTCCGGGGAACACTGAAGCTTTCTTT. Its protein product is CASTPGNTEAFF. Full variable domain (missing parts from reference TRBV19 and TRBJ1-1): DGGITQSPKYLFRKEGQNVTLSCEQNLNHDAMYWYRQDPGQGLRLIYYSQIVNDFQKGDIAEGYSVSREKKESFPLTVTSAQKNPTAFYLCASTPGNTEAFFGQGTRLTVV.

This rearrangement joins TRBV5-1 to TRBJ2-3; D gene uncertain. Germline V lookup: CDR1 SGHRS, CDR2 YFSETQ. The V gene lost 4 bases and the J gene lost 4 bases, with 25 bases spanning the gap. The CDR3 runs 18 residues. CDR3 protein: CASSQDGRASTVADTQYF. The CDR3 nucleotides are TGCGCCAGCAGCCAGGATGGCCGAGCTTCCACCGTAGCAGATACGCAGTATTTT.